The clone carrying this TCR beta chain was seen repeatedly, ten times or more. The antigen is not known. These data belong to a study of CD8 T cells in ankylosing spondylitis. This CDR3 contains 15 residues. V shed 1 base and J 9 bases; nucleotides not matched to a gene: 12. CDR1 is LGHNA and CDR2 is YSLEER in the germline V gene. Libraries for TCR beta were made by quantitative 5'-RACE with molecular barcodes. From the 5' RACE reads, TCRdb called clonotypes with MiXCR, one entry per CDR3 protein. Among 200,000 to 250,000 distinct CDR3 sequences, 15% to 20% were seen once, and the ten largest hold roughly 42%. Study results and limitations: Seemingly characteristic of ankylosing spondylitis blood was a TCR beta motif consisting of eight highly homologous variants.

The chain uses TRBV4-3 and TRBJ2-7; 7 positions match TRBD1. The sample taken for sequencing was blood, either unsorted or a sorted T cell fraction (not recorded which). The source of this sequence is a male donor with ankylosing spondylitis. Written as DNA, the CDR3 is TGCGCCAGCAGCCAAGCCGAAGGGACAGCTACGAGGCAGTACTTC. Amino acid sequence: CASSQAEGTATRQYF.